The rows below give T cell receptor beta chains drawn from one sample of a study of blood T cells in healthy people across ages. Each CDR3 protein is one row after TCRdb ran MiXCR on the 5' RACE reads. The data contain 600,000 or so distinct CDR3 sequences, approximately 30% of them singletons. Sequenced sample: blood. The receptors come from a woman aged 80 or older in good health. CDR3s include the opening cysteine and the closing phenylalanine or tryptophan. Fields, in order: D gene, clone size, V gene, J gene, CDR3 DNA, CDR3 protein. D genes are given only for firm matches. The size of a clone is reported for some rows only, either as once, few or many, or as a class for expanded clones.

TRBD2	many	TRBV20-1	TRBJ2-3	TGCAGTGTCCAGACTAGCGGGGGGAGAGATACGCAGTATTTT	CSVQTSGGRDTQYF
-	many	TRBV7-8	TRBJ2-7	TGTGCCAGCAGCCGAAGTAACTCCTACGAGCAGTACTTC	CASSRSNSYEQYF
TRBD1	-	TRBV7-2	TRBJ1-2	TGTGCCAGCAGCTTAAGGGGACAGGGAGCTCGATACTATGGCTACACCTTC	CASSLRGQGARYYGYTF
TRBD1	many	TRBV7-2	TRBJ1-2	TGTGCCAGCAGCCTGGACAGGGCTAACTATGGCTACACCTTC	CASSLDRANYGYTF
-	many	TRBV30	TRBJ2-5	TGTGCCTGGAGTGTATCGGGGAGGGAGACCCAGTACTTC	CAWSVSGRETQYF
-	many	TRBV5-1	TRBJ2-7	TGCGCCAGCAGCTTGGGTTTAGGGGAATTGAGCTCCTACGAGCAGTACTTC	CASSLGLGELSSYEQYF
-	few	TRBV11-2	TRBJ2-3	TGTGCGAGTACCCGGGGGGCAGGGGCGACAGATACGCAGTATTTT	CASTRGAGATDTQYF
TRBD1	few	TRBV5-1	TRBJ1-1	TGCGCCAGCAGCCCCGCAGGGGGTACGGGCACTGAAGCTTTCTTT	CASSPAGGTGTEAFF
TRBD1	many	TRBV6-5	TRBJ2-3	TGTGCCAGCAGTTACCGTGGACAGGGCACAGATACGCAGTATTTT	CASSYRGQGTDTQYF
TRBD1	-	TRBV20-1	TRBJ1-5	TGCAGTGCTAGTAAACAGGGGCTAGGGAGCAATCAGCCCCAGCATTTT	CSASKQGLGSNQPQHF
TRBD1	-	TRBV28	TRBJ2-1	TGTGCCAGCCAAACCGGGACAGGGGAGGGTGAGCAGTTCTTC	CASQTGTGEGEQFF
-	many	TRBV29-1	TRBJ2-5	TGCAGCGTTGAAGAGGGTCGGACCCAGTACTTC	CSVEEGRTQYF